What follows is one T cell receptor (beta chain) and its context. This sample is part of a study of blood T cell repertoires in COVID-19. As for the study in general: The origin of the acute and convalescent COVID-19 samples was the United States, Italy and Spain. The analysed material was cDNA or gDNA that came from T cells, B-cell-depleted T cells, or PBMCs.

CDR3 length equals 14 residues. V lost 5 bases, J lost 5 bases, and 8 bases stayed unmatched. The germline V gene encodes CDR1 MDHEN and CDR2 SYDVKM. As processed by the authors: It was from reference gene primer amplification that nucleated cell counts were estimated. The data were produced by immunoSEQ multiplex PCR, yet TCRdb's version contains in-frame clones alone and is incomplete. That table is the source of V, J and clone size, and D and trimming were worked out from the DNA. The sample includes about 130,000 clones, about 85% of them seen just once. Sequencing input: peripheral blood. The chain has TRBV28 and TRBJ2-7; 8 nucleotides align to TRBD1. This clonotype was obtained from a human donor in a cohort sampled during active COVID-19. CDR3 amino acids: CASSPRTGSNEQYV. CDR3 bases: TGTGCCAGCAGTCCAAGGACAGGGAGCAACGAGCAGTACGTC.